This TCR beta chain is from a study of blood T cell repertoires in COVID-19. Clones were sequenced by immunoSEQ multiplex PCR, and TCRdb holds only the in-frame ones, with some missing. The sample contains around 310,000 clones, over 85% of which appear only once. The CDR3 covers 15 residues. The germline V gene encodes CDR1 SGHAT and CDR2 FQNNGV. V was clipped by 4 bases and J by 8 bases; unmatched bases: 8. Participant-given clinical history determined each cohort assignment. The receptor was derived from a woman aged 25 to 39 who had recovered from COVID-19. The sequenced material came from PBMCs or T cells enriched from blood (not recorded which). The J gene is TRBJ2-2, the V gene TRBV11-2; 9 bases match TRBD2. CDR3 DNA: TGTGCCAGCAGCTCTCTAGCGGGGCCGGTGGGGGAGCTGTTTTTT. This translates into CASSSLAGPVGELFF.